The TCR beta chain described here comes from a study of early T cells in non-severe SARS-CoV-2 infection. Study summary: Sequencing used unsorted whole-blood bulk RNA, so chains lack pairing. Study observations and caveats: The study's VDJdb matching favored anti-spike CD8 responses and missed private and CD4 specificities.

This CDR3 spans 16 amino acids. The V gene's germline CDR1 is MGHRA and CDR2 YSYEKL. V was shortened by 0 bases and J by 0 bases, with 9 bases between the two germline ends. The TCR library protocol was used to attach unique molecular identifiers. These identifiers were attached to individual cDNA molecules. In TCRdb, the 5' RACE reads were re-called with MiXCR into one record per CDR3 protein. The sample has tens of thousands of distinct CDR3 sequences, approximately 15% seen once. As concerns this clonotype: As yet, its antigen is unknown.

The sequences come from whole blood, collected at baseline. The source of this sequence is an adult who was a healthcare worker with PCR-confirmed SARS-CoV-2 infection or an uninfected control (not recorded which). V is TRBV4-1 and J is TRBJ1-3, with D hard to call. CDR3 in amino acids: CASSQDQTRSGNTIYF. The CDR3 DNA sequence: TGCGCCAGCAGCCAAGATCAGACACGCTCTGGAAACACCATATATTTT.